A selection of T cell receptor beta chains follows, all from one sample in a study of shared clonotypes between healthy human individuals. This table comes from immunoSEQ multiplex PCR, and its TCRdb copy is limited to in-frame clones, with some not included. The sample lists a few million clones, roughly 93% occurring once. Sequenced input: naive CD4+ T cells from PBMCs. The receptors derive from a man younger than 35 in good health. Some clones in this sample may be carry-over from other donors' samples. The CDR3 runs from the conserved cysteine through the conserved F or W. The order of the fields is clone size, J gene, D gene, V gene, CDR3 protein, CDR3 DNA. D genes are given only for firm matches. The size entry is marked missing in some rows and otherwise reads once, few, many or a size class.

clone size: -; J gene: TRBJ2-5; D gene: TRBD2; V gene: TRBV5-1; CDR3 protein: CASGRAGEETQYF; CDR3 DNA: TGCGCCAGCGGGAGGGCGGGAGAAGAGACCCAGTACTTC
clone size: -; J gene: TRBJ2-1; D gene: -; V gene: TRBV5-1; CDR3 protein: CASSLDTAYNEQFF; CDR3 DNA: TGCGCCAGCAGCTTAGACACTGCCTACAATGAGCAGTTCTTC
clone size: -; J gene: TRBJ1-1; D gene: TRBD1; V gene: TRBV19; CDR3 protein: CASRRGQGGTEAFF; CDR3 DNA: TGTGCCAGTAGGAGGGGACAGGGGGGGACTGAAGCTTTCTTT
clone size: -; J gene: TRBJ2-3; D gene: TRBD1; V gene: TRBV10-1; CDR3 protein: CASRRDRGTDTQYF; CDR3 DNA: TGCGCCAGCAGACGGGACAGGGGTACAGATACGCAGTATTTT
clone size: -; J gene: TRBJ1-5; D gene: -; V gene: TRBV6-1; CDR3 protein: CASSETHYSNQPQHF; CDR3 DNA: TGTGCCAGCAGTGAAACCCATTATAGCAATCAGCCCCAGCATTTT
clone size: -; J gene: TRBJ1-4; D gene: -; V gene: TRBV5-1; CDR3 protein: CASSLSGATNEKLFF; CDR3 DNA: TGCGCCAGCAGCTTGAGCGGGGCAACTAATGAAAAACTGTTTTTT
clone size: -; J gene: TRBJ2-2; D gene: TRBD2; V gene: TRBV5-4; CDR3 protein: CASSPTSGTGSGELFF; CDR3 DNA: TGTGCCAGCAGCCCGACTAGCGGGACGGGTAGCGGGGAGCTGTTTTTT
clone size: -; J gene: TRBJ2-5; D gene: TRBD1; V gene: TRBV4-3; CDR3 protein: CASSQYTGQGIPETQYF; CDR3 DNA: TGCGCCAGCAGCCAATATACAGGACAGGGAATCCCAGAGACCCAGTACTTC
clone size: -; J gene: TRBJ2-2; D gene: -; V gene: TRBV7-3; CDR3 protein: CASSPSNTGELFF; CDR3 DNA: TGTGCCAGCAGCCCCTCCAACACCGGGGAGCTGTTTTTT
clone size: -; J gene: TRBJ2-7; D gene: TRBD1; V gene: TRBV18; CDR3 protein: CASSLRTGVYEQYF; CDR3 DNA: TGTGCCAGCTCTCTCAGGACAGGGGTCTACGAGCAGTACTTC
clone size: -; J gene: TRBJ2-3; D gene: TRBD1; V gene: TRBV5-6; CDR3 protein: CASSPLSDRGNTDTQYF; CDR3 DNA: TGTGCCAGCAGCCCACTTAGTGACAGGGGGAACACAGATACGCAGTATTTT
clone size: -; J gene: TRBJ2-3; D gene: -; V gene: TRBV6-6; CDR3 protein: CASRDTYPDTQYF; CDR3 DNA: TGTGCCAGCAGGGACACATACCCAGATACGCAGTATTTT
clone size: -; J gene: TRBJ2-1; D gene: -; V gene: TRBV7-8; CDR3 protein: CASSYRDFPPEQFF; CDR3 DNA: TGTGCCAGCAGCTATCGGGACTTCCCGCCCGAGCAGTTCTTC
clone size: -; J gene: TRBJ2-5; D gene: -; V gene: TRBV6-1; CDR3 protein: CASSSRQLETQYF; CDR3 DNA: TGTGCCAGCAGTAGTCGACAGCTAGAGACCCAGTACTTC
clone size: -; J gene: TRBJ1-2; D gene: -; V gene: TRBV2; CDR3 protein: CASSEPGLGYTF; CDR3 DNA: TGTGCCAGCAGTGAACCAGGACTTGGCTACACCTTC
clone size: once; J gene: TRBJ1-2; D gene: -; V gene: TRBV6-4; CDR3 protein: CASSPDRTNYGYTF; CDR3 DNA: TGTGCCAGCAGTCCTGACAGGACTAACTATGGCTACACCTTC
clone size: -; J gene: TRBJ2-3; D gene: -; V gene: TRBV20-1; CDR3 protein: CSASPNTWQYF; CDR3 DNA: TGCAGTGCTAGCCCAAATACGTGGCAGTATTTT
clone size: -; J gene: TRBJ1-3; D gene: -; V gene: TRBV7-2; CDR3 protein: CASSFASSGNTIYF; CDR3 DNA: TGTGCCAGCAGCTTTGCCAGCTCTGGAAACACCATATATTTT
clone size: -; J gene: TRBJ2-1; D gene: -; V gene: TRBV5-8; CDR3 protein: CASSLVPYNEQFF; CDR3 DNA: TGTGCCAGCAGCTTGGTTCCCTACAATGAGCAGTTCTTC
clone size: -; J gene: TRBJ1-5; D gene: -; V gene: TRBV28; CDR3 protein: CASSFRDSYNQPQHF; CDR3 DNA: TGTGCCAGCAGTTTCCGGGACTCATACAATCAGCCCCAGCATTTT
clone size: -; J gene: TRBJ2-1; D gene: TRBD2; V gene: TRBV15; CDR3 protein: CATSRPGLAGSEQFF; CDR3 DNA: TGTGCCACCAGCAGACCTGGGCTAGCGGGGAGTGAGCAGTTCTTC
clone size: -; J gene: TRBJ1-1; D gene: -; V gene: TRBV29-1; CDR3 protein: CSARRGATEAFF; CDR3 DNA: TGCAGCGCCCGGAGGGGGGCCACTGAAGCTTTCTTT
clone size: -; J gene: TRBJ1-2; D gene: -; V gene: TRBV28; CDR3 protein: CASSWADRTNYGYTF; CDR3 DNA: TGTGCCAGCAGTTGGGCCGACAGGACTAACTATGGCTACACCTTC
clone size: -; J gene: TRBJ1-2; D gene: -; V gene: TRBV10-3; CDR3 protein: CAISPVGVNYGYTF; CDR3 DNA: TGTGCCATCAGCCCAGTCGGGGTGAACTATGGCTACACCTTC
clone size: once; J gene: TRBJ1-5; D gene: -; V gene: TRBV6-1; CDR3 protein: CASSEASRNIQPQHF; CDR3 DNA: TGTGCCAGCAGTGAAGCGAGCAGGAATATTCAGCCCCAGCATTTT
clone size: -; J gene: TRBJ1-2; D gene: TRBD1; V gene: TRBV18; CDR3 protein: CASSPRWQGALANYGYTF; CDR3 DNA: TGTGCCAGCTCACCACGGTGGCAGGGGGCCCTGGCTAACTATGGCTACACCTTC
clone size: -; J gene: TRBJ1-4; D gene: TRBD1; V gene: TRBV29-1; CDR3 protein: CSATGVGPNEKLFF; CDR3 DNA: TGCAGCGCGACAGGGGTTGGACCTAATGAAAAACTGTTTTTT
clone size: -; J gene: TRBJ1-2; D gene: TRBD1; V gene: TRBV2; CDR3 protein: CASSGPGQNYGYTF; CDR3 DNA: TGTGCCAGCAGCGGGCCGGGACAGAACTATGGCTACACCTTC
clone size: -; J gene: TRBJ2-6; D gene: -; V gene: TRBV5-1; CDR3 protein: CASGSDNSGANVLTF; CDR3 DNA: TGCGCCAGCGGTAGTGATAACTCTGGGGCCAACGTCCTGACTTTC
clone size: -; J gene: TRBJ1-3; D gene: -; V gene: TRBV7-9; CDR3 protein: CASSPTQLGNTIYF; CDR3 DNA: TGTGCCAGCAGCCCGACCCAGTTAGGGAACACCATATATTTT
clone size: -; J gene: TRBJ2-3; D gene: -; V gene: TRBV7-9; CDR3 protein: CASSLGASTDTQYF; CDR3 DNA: TGTGCCAGCAGCTTAGGGGCCAGCACAGATACGCAGTATTTT
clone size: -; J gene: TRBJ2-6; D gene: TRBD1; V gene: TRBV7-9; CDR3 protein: CASSLDRSRPGANVLTF; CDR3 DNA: TGTGCCAGCAGCCTGGACAGGTCGCGTCCTGGGGCCAACGTCCTGACTTTC
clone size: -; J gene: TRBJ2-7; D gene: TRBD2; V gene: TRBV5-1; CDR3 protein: CASSPGWASGRYEQYF; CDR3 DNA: TGCGCCAGCAGCCCTGGTTGGGCTAGCGGGAGATACGAGCAGTACTTC